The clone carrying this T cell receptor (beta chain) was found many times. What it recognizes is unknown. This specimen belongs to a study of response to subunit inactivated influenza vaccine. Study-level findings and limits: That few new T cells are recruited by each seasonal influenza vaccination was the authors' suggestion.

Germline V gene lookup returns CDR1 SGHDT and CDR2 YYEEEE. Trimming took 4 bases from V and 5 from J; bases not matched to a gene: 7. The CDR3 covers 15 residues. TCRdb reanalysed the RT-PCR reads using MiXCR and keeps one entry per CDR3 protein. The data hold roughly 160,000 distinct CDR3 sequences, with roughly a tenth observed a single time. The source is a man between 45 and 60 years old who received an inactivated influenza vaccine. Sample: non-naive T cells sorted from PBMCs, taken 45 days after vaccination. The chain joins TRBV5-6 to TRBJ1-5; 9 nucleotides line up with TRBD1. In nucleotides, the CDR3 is TGTGCCAGCAGCCCCGGATGGGACAGGGATCAGCCCCAGCATTTT. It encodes CASSPGWDRDQPQHF.